This TCR beta chain was identified in a study of cytomegalovirus exposure and HLA in healthy donors. The PCR employed 60 Vbeta primers together with 13 Jbeta primers. The method was immunoSEQ multiplex PCR; TCRdb's version includes in-frame clones alone and lacks a portion of them. The sample carries hundreds of thousands of clones, 82% recorded once. In its sample, this clone was seen a few times. Antigen: not known. Germline lookup yields CDR1 WNHNN and CDR2 SYGVQD (reference sequence). CDR3 length equals 14 residues. J was trimmed by 5 bases and V by 4 bases; bases with no gene match: 5. Overall study results and limits: Some public TCRs appeared in many individuals, while most sequences were rare. A link between a missense DCLRE1C variant and TCR beta V- and J-gene trimming emerged from a later analysis.

The material sequenced was PBMCs. This TCR came from a man in his forties in good health and CMV-seropositive. The chain employs TRBV10-1 and TRBJ2-3; 8 bases match TRBD2. Here the CDR3 DNA reads TGCGCCAGCAGTGCGGGGCGGGAGGTAGATACGCAGTATTTT. This gives the protein CASSAGREVDTQYF.